A single sample gave rise to the 7 T cell receptor beta chains below, sequenced in a study of blood T cell repertoires in COVID-19. The repertoire was sequenced with immunoSEQ multiplex PCR; TCRdb's copy has only in-frame clones and lacks some. In the table there are 150,000 to 200,000 clones, around 80% of which are singletons. The sequencing input was peripheral blood. Every receptor here comes from a young man with active or convalescent COVID-19.

The J gene is TRBJ2-7, the V gene TRBV23-1; D perhaps matches TRBD1 (6 bases). TRBV23-1 is an ORF for which the function is uncertain. V was pared by 0 bases and J by 3 bases, with 30 bases between. This CDR3 has 21 residues. CDR3 residues: CASSQSQDRPPLGAALYEQYV. The CDR3 bases are TGCGCCAGCAGTCAATCTCAAGACAGGCCACCCTTGGGAGCGGCCCTCTACGAGCAGTACGTC.

This chain uses TRBV21-1 with TRBJ2-7; the D segment call TRBD2 is taken from the table without a DNA check. TRBV21-1 represents a pseudogene. CDR3 length: 16 amino acids. In DNA, the CDR3 is TGTGCCCAAGCAAGCCCCAACTGGGCGGGCCCCTACGAGCAGTACTTC. Translating it yields CAQASPNWAGPYEQYF.

This chain links TRBV24-1 with TRBJ2-3; D possibly corresponds to TRBD2 (6 bases). Deletions cut 1 base from V and 1 base from J, with 11 bases between. The CDR3 sequence is 16 residues long. Germline V CDR1 and CDR2: KGHDR, SFDVKD. The CDR3 nucleotides are TGTGCCACCAGTGATTTTACCGGGAGTGGCACAGATACGCAGTATTTT. Protein: CATSDFTGSGTDTQYF.

On this clone itself: This same CDR3 is encoded by further DNA sequences in the sample. The chain has TRBV28 and TRBJ2-6; 7 nucleotides match TRBD2. This CDR3 is 15 amino acids long. CDR1 and CDR2 (germline): MDHEN, SYDVKM. J was trimmed by 0 bases and V by 5 bases; bases with no gene match: 1. The CDR3 reads CASSTGGSGANVLTF. Here the CDR3 DNA reads TGTGCCAGCAGTACGGGGGGCTCTGGGGCCAACGTCCTGACTTTC.

The V gene is TRBV18, the J gene TRBJ1-1, with 7 bases lining up with TRBD1. CDR1 is KGHSH and CDR2 is LQKENI in the germline V gene. The junction had 4 bases not matched to a gene; V was cut back by 5 bases and J by 1 base. The CDR3 totals 14 residues. The CDR3, as DNA: TGTGCCAGCTCAACAGGGGCGGGGAACACTGAAGCTTTCTTT. Translation: CASSTGAGNTEAFF. Full variable domain (rest looked up from reference TRBV18 and TRBJ1-1): NAGVMQNPRHLVRRRGQEARLRCSPMKGHSHVYWYRQLPEEGLKFMVYLQKENIIDESGMPKERFSAEFPKEGPSILRIQQVVRGDSAAYFCASSTGAGNTEAFFGQGTRLTVV.

The rearrangement links TRBV27 to TRBJ1-1; TRBD1 aligns across 9 bases. After removal of 4 bases from V and 5 bases from J, the junction contained 8 bases not matched to a gene. The CDR3 spans 15 residues. CDR1 and CDR2 from the germline V gene are MNHEY and SMNVEV (reference sequence). The CDR3 DNA is TGTGCCAGCAGTTCCGTTAGACAGGGGGTAACTGAAGCTTTCTTT. Amino acids: CASSSVRQGVTEAFF.

V usage is TRBV5-4 and J usage is TRBJ1-2, with TRBD1 matching 7 bases. The germline V gene has CDR1 SGHNT and CDR2 YYREEE (reference sequence). The CDR3 consists of 13 residues. The ends lost 0 bases at V and 4 bases at J; junction bases unmatched: 0. This CDR3 reads CASSLDRGYGYTF. In DNA, the CDR3 is TGTGCCAGCAGCTTGGACAGGGGCTATGGCTACACCTTC.